The 14 T cell receptor beta chains in this list originate from one sample, sequenced in a study of cytomegalovirus exposure and HLA in healthy donors. Researchers ran the PCR with 60 Vbeta and 13 Jbeta primers. Only in-frame clones appear in the TCRdb table, and some are missing; sequencing was by immunoSEQ multiplex PCR. The sample includes 130,000 or so clones, 82% of them seen just once. Specimen: PBMCs. Source of these receptors: a woman in her fifties or sixties in good health and CMV-seropositive.

The rearrangement joins TRBV7-3 to TRBJ2-1, with D possibly TRBD1 on 6 matching bases. The CDR3 totals 15 residues. Germline CDR1 is SGHTA and CDR2 is FQGTGA. The V and J ends lost 5 bases and 4 bases respectively, with 15 bases between them. The CDR3 loop reads CASSPPGTPYNEQFF. The DNA for the CDR3 is TGTGCCAGCAGCCCCCCTGGGACACCTTACAATGAGCAGTTCTTC.

The chain uses TRBV14 and TRBJ1-2; possibly TRBD1 for D (5 bases). Trimming removed 4 bases at V and 4 bases at J, with 16 bases between. This CDR3 is built from 15 residues. Germline assignment: CDR1 SGHDN and CDR2 FVKESK. The CDR3 spells CASSLGTLSFYGYTF. CDR3 DNA sequence: TGTGCCAGCAGCCTAGGGACTCTCTCGTTCTATGGCTACACCTTC.

The V call is TRBV28, the J call TRBJ1-4, with a tentative D call TRBD1 (6 bases). The germline V and J ends were trimmed by 4 bases and 6 bases, with 12 bases remaining between them. CDR3 length: 14 amino acids. CDR1 is MDHEN, CDR2 SYDVKM, per germline. CDR3 DNA sequence: TGTGCCAGCAGTTCGCCAGGGGAATATGAAAAACTGTTTTTT. It is translated as CASSSPGEYEKLFF.

This clone has only one observation. The V gene is TRBV5-1, the J gene TRBJ2-3, with 7 nucleotides matching TRBD2. Germline CDR1 SGHRS, CDR2 YFSETQ. The CDR3 length is 17 residues. The junction had 13 bases not matched to a gene; V was cut back by 0 bases and J by 6 bases. The CDR3 loop reads CASSLAGGRAFGDTQYF. As DNA, the CDR3 is TGCGCCAGCAGCTTGGCCGGGGGGAGGGCCTTCGGGGATACGCAGTATTTT.

V gene TRBV7-3 combines with J gene TRBJ2-1, with 10 positions matching TRBD2. The germline gives CDR1 SGHTA, CDR2 FQGTGA. J lost 6 bases, V lost 5 bases, and 10 bases had no gene match. The CDR3 loop spans 16 amino acids. In DNA, the CDR3 is TGTGCCAGCAGCCCCGAGCGGGAGGGGGTGGGCAATGAGCAGTTCTTC. Its translation is CASSPEREGVGNEQFF.

The genes are TRBV13 and TRBJ2-7; tentatively, D is TRBD1 (5 bases). The CDR3 covers 14 residues. V was trimmed by 5 bases and J by 1 base, leaving 12 bases between them. Germline CDR1 and CDR2: PRHDT and FYEKMQ (reference sequence). CDR3 sequence (DNA): TGTGCCAGCAGCCCCCGACAGATTTCCTACGAGCAGTACTTC. This codes for CASSPRQISYEQYF.

This chain joins TRBV10-1 and TRBJ2-1, with D possibly matching TRBD2 (5 bases). The length of the CDR3 is 16 residues. The germline V gene encodes CDR1 WNHNN and CDR2 SYGVQD (reference sequence). V was pared by 2 bases and J by 6 bases, with 17 bases between. The chain's CDR3 is CASSEDPTRRTNEQFF. The CDR3 DNA reads as TGCGCCAGCAGTGAGGACCCTACGAGGAGGACCAATGAGCAGTTCTTC.

The gene calls are TRBV7-9 and TRBJ1-1, with 7 bases identical to TRBD1. The germline V gene encodes CDR1 SEHNR and CDR2 FQNEAQ (reference sequence). This CDR3 has 18 residues. Germline trimming cut 0 bases from V and 0 bases from J; bases unmatched to any gene: 10. The CDR3 spells CASSLASGGGQLNTEAFF. CDR3 sequence (DNA): TGTGCCAGCAGCTTAGCGTCAGGGGGAGGCCAGTTGAACACTGAAGCTTTCTTT.

The rearrangement joins TRBV5-8 to TRBJ2-3; TRBD2 matches at 7 bases. Per germline, CDR1 SGHTS and CDR2 YDEGEE. The CDR3 is 14 amino acids. The trim removed 6 bases at V and 4 bases at J, leaving 8 bases unmatched. The CDR3 DNA reads TGTGCCAGCACACTAATAGCGGGCGCAGATACGCAGTATTTT. It specifies CASTLIAGADTQYF. Full variable domain (outside the CDR3, taken from reference TRBV5-8 and TRBJ2-3): EAGVTQSPTHLIKTRGQQATLRCSPISGHTSVYWYQQALGLGLQFLLWYDEGEERNRGNFPPRFSGRQFPNYSSELNVNALELEDSALYLCASTLIAGADTQYFGPGTRLTVL.

This sequence joins TRBV5-1 and TRBJ1-1; D uncertain. CDR1 is SGHRS and CDR2 is YFSETQ in the germline V gene. This CDR3 comprises 15 residues. The V and J ends lost 0 bases and 1 base respectively, with 10 bases between them. The CDR3 spells CASSLEQIGNTEAFF. The DNA for the CDR3 is TGCGCCAGCAGCTTGGAGCAAATTGGGAACACTGAAGCTTTCTTT.

The genes are TRBV5-5 and TRBJ2-7, with a possible D match to TRBD1 (6 bases). Germline-derived CDR1 and CDR2 are SGHKS and YYEKEE (reference sequence). The CDR3 contains 13 residues. The germline V and J ends were trimmed by 8 bases and 1 base, with 13 bases remaining between them. The CDR3 protein is CASFQQGSYEQYF. The DNA of the CDR3 is TGTGCCAGTTTTCAACAGGGTTCCTACGAGCAGTACTTC. Using reference TRBV5-5 and TRBJ2-7 for the parts outside the CDR3, the full variable domain is DAGVTQSPTHLIKTRGQQVTLRCSPISGHKSVSWYQQVLGQGPQFIFQYYEKEERGRGNFPDRFSARQFPNYSSELNVNALLLGDSALYLCASFQQGSYEQYFGPGTRLTVT.

V usage is TRBV6-1 and J usage is TRBJ2-1; a possible D gene is TRBD2 (7 bases). V was pared by 6 bases and J by 10 bases, with 16 bases between. CDR1 is MNHNS and CDR2 is SASEGT in the germline V gene. The CDR3 extends over 13 amino acids. In DNA form, the CDR3 reads TGTGCCAGCAGGGGAGGGGGTGCCGGCGAGCAGTTCTTC. Protein sequence: CASRGGGAGEQFF.

This clone came up once. The chain is built from TRBV5-1 and TRBJ2-2; TRBD1 aligns across 9 bases. V was pared by 2 bases and J by 5 bases, with 4 bases of the junction left unmatched. Germline CDR1 is SGHRS and CDR2 is YFSETQ. This CDR3 contains 15 residues. The CDR3 protein is CASSFGDRGTGELFF. The CDR3 DNA follows: TGCGCCAGCAGCTTTGGAGACAGGGGGACCGGGGAGCTGTTTTTT. The full variable domain, completed using reference TRBV5-1 and TRBJ2-2, is KAGVTQTPRYLIKTRGQQVTLSCSPISGHRSVSWYQQTPGQGLQFLFEYFSETQRNKGNFPGRFSGRQFSNSRSEMNVSTLELGDSALYLCASSFGDRGTGELFFGEGSRLTVL.

CDR3 DNA: TGTGCCAGCGCCCTTGGACAACCGGAATTTTACGAGCAGTACTTC. Translation: CASALGQPEFYEQYF. The chain uses TRBV27 and TRBJ2-7; D possibly corresponds to TRBD1 (5 bases). Trimming shortened V by 8 bases and J by 4 bases, and 21 bases separated the two germline ends. CDR3 length: 15 residues. Germline values: CDR1 MNHEY, CDR2 SMNVEV (reference sequence).